This TCR beta chain comes out of a study of blood T cell repertoires in COVID-19. Study-level information: Samples came from the United States, Italy and Spain, spanning acute and convalescent COVID-19.

Produced via immunoSEQ multiplex PCR; TCRdb's table is partial and in-frame only. The sample shows 200,000 to 250,000 clones, roughly 85% of them seen only once. Germline V gene lookup returns CDR1 SGHDT and CDR2 YYEEEE. This CDR3 contains 16 residues. Unmatched junction bases numbered 16, after V lost 5 bases and J lost 8 bases. A case of COVID-19 had been met by exposed participants within 2 weeks before study entry. The receptor was derived from a woman in her 50s who had been exposed to COVID-19. The chain links TRBV5-6 to TRBJ1-2; 9 nucleotides agree with TRBD1. Material: PBMCs or T cells enriched from blood (not recorded which). The CDR3 sequence: CASRANAGQGRRGYTF. Here the CDR3 DNA reads TGTGCCAGCAGAGCAAACGCCGGACAGGGGCGCCGAGGCTACACCTTC.